Each of the 29 T cell receptor beta chains below was sequenced from the same sample in a study of PD-1 blockade in classical Hodgkin lymphoma. Sequencing was performed with immunoSEQ multiplex PCR; in TCRdb, only in-frame clones are kept and a portion is missing. The sample has fewer than 30,000 clones, about 78% seen once. Every patient had relapsed following autologous stem cell transplantation, and cohorts differed in brentuximab vedotin exposure. This sample comprised peripheral blood mononuclear cells (PBMCs), obtained before the second cycle of nivolumab. These receptors originate from a human donor with classical Hodgkin lymphoma.

The gene calls are TRBV19 and TRBJ1-4; D gene unclear. The V end lost 10 bases, the J end lost 7 bases, and 13 bases lay between the germline ends. Germline V gives CDR1 LNHDA, CDR2 SQIVND (reference sequence). The CDR3 is 12 residues long. Written as DNA, the CDR3 is TGTGCCACCAGTCCGTTCGGTGAAAAACTGTTTTTT. The encoded protein is CATSPFGEKLFF.

This clone appeared once. The genes are TRBV9 and TRBJ2-5, with no clear D. The length of the CDR3 is 13 residues. Looked up from germline, CDR1 is SGDLS and CDR2 is YYNGEE. V dropped 1 base and J dropped 1 base, with 5 bases sitting between them. The CDR3 spells CASSVSSQETQYF. Here the CDR3 DNA reads TGTGCCAGCAGCGTATCCAGCCAAGAGACCCAGTACTTC.

This chain joins TRBV7-9 and TRBJ1-6; D is uncertain. The CDR3 loop spans 15 amino acids. Germline CDR1 SEHNR, CDR2 FQNEAQ (reference sequence). Trimming pared 5 bases from V and 3 bases from J, leaving 11 bases between. The CDR3 region is CASSLNGFYNSPLHF. As DNA, the CDR3 is TGTGCCAGCAGCCTCAACGGGTTCTATAATTCACCCCTCCACTTT.

The rearrangement uses TRBV6-1 and TRBJ1-5; D unclear. Trimming left V 6 bases short and J 0 bases short, with 3 bases between. Germline values: CDR1 MNHNS, CDR2 SASEGT. CDR3 size: 12 residues. Here the CDR3 reads CASRDSNQPQHF. The CDR3 bases are TGTGCCAGCAGGGATAGCAATCAGCCCCAGCATTTT.

The gene calls are TRBV11-2 and TRBJ1-3; perhaps TRBD1 as D (6 bases). Per germline, CDR1 SGHAT and CDR2 FQNNGV. V was shortened by 3 bases and J by 2 bases, with 11 bases between the two germline ends. There are 15 residues in the CDR3. CDR3 DNA: TGTGCCAGCAGCTTGGAGGGGGAAACTGGAAACACCATATATTTT. This gives the protein CASSLEGETGNTIYF.

The V and J genes are TRBV19 and TRBJ2-1; 11 nucleotides line up with TRBD1. The CDR3 length is 16 residues. V trimming: 5 bases; J trimming: 3 bases; junction bases outside the gene matches: 6. CDR1 and CDR2 (germline): LNHDA, SQIVND (reference sequence). CDR3 protein: CASSVGGTGGYNEQFF. The CDR3 DNA follows: TGTGCCAGTAGTGTCGGAGGGACAGGGGGCTACAATGAGCAGTTCTTC.

V usage is TRBV19 and J usage is TRBJ1-5; D is unclear. CDR3 length: 17 amino acids. Deletions cut 4 bases from V and 3 bases from J, with 19 bases between. Germline values: CDR1 LNHDA, CDR2 SQIVND (reference sequence). The CDR3 DNA is TGTGCCAGTAGTAAGCCGCTTTTGAGGAGACTCAATCAGCCCCAGCATTTT. This encodes CASSKPLLRRLNQPQHF.

The chain joins TRBV11-3 to TRBJ1-1, with 8 bases fitting TRBD1. CDR3 length: 15 amino acids. Germline V CDR1 and CDR2: SGHNT, YENEEA. V lost 1 base and J lost 0; bases outside the gene matches: 1. CDR3 in DNA: TGTGCCAGCAGCTTAGCAGGGGGCCTGAACACTGAAGCTTTCTTT. This encodes CASSLAGGLNTEAFF. Together with reference TRBV11-3 and TRBJ1-1, the CDR3 gives the full variable domain: EAGVVQSPRYKIIEKKQPVAFWCNPISGHNTLYWYLQNLGQGPELLIRYENEEAVDDSQLPKDRFSAERLKGVDSTLKIQPAELGDSAVYLCASSLAGGLNTEAFFGQGTRLTVV.

The CDR3 bases are TGTGCCAGCAGTTACATGGTTTCCGGCAATGAGCAGTTCTTC. As protein: CASSYMVSGNEQFF. The chain employs TRBV6-5 and TRBJ2-1; no clear D gene. V gave up 2 bases and J gave up 6 bases, with 11 bases separating them. The CDR3 contains 14 residues. Germline V gene data show CDR1 as MNHEY and CDR2 as SVGAGI.

This clone was observed a few times. The chain employs TRBV6-5 and TRBJ2-1; D not certain. The CDR3 is 15 amino acids. The germline gives CDR1 MNHEY, CDR2 SVGAGI. V was shortened by 1 base and J by 0 bases, with 7 bases between the two germline ends. DNA of the CDR3: TGTGCCAGCAGTTACTTCATGAGCTCCTACAATGAGCAGTTCTTC. Its translation: CASSYFMSSYNEQFF.

The chain is built from TRBV25-1 and TRBJ1-6; weak D call: TRBD1 (5 bases). Between the trimmed V and J ends, which lost 10 bases and 6 bases, there was a span of 19 bases. Germline lookup yields CDR1 MGHDK and CDR2 SYGVNS. This CDR3 region has 15 residues. The CDR3 region has the DNA TGTGCCACTCCACACCCGGGGCTCCTTAATTCACCCCTCCACTTT. As protein: CATPHPGLLNSPLHF.

The V gene is TRBV19, the J gene TRBJ2-5, with TRBD2 identical over 7 bases. The CDR3 runs 12 residues. Trimming at V came to 5 bases and at J to 3 bases, leaving 0 bases not matched to a gene. The germline CDR1 and CDR2 sequences are LNHDA and SQIVND (reference sequence). The CDR3 sequence is CASSRGEETQYF. The CDR3, as DNA: TGTGCCAGTAGTCGGGGGGAAGAGACCCAGTACTTC. The full variable domain, its missing parts supplied by reference TRBV19 and TRBJ2-5, is DGGITQSPKYLFRKEGQNVTLSCEQNLNHDAMYWYRQDPGQGLRLIYYSQIVNDFQKGDIAEGYSVSREKKESFPLTVTSAQKNPTAFYLCASSRGEETQYFGPGTRLLVL.

The rearrangement joins TRBV7-2 to TRBJ1-6; 8 bases are a match to TRBD1. The CDR3 has 15 amino acids. Germline V gene sequence: CDR1 SGHTA, CDR2 FQGNSA. The CDR3 protein is CAAGQGADYNSPLHF. CDR3 DNA sequence: TGTGCGGCCGGGCAGGGGGCTGACTATAATTCACCCCTCCACTTT.

V and J are TRBV10-3 and TRBJ1-5; D gene uncertain. CDR3 length: 13 amino acids. V was shortened by 4 bases and J by 5 bases, with 9 bases between the two germline ends. The germline V gene encodes CDR1 ENHRY and CDR2 SYGVKD. DNA for the CDR3: TGTGCCATCAGTGGACACCGGGATCAGCCCCAGCATTTT. Amino acids: CAISGHRDQPQHF.

The genes are TRBV10-2 and TRBJ2-7, with D perhaps matching TRBD2 (7 bases). V lost 2 bases to trimming and J lost 2 bases, with 10 bases between them. This CDR3 comprises 14 residues. The germline CDR1 and CDR2 sequences are WSHSY and SAAADI. The CDR3 spells CASSEGGGTYEQYF. The CDR3 region has the DNA TGCGCCAGCAGTGAGGGGGGGGGCACCTACGAGCAGTACTTC.

This sequence joins TRBV4-2 and TRBJ2-7, with TRBD1 matching over 10 bases. The germline CDR1 and CDR2 sequences are LGHNA and YNFKEQ. The CDR3 consists of 17 residues. Trimming cost V 2 bases and J 0 bases; bases outside gene matches: 7. This chain's CDR3 is CASSQSDRGAYSYEQYF. The CDR3 DNA sequence: TGTGCCAGCAGCCAATCGGACAGGGGGGCCTACTCCTACGAGCAGTACTTC.

The J gene is TRBJ2-2, the V gene TRBV19; 11 nucleotides match TRBD1. This CDR3 is built from 14 residues. Germline V CDR1 and CDR2: LNHDA, SQIVND (reference sequence). V shed 6 bases, J shed 4 bases, and the junction held 1 base outside the gene matches. The chain's CDR3 is CASSGTGGTGELFF. Written as DNA, the CDR3 is TGTGCCAGTAGCGGGACAGGGGGCACCGGGGAGCTGTTTTTT.

The V and J genes are TRBV18 and TRBJ1-6; TRBD1 might be the D (5 bases). The V end lost 6 bases, the J end lost 4 bases, and 10 bases lay between the germline ends. The germline gives CDR1 KGHSH, CDR2 LQKENI. The CDR3 has 14 residues. This chain's CDR3 is CASSTTEYNSPLHF. The CDR3 bases are TGTGCCAGCTCTACGACAGAGTATAATTCACCCCTCCACTTT. Supplemented by reference TRBV18 and TRBJ1-6, the full variable domain reads NAGVMQNPRHLVRRRGQEARLRCSPMKGHSHVYWYRQLPEEGLKFMVYLQKENIIDESGMPKERFSAEFPKEGPSILRIQQVVRGDSAAYFCASSTTEYNSPLHFGNGTRLTVT.

The chain combines TRBV19 with TRBJ1-1, with 10 bases aligning to TRBD1. Unmatched junction bases numbered 9, after V lost 5 bases and J lost 6 bases. Per the germline V gene, CDR1 is LNHDA and CDR2 is SQIVND (reference sequence). This CDR3 has 15 residues. The CDR3 reads CASSSWTGGRSEAFF. DNA for the CDR3: TGTGCCAGTAGTTCCTGGACAGGGGGTAGGTCTGAAGCTTTCTTT. The full variable domain, its missing parts supplied by reference TRBV19 and TRBJ1-1, is DGGITQSPKYLFRKEGQNVTLSCEQNLNHDAMYWYRQDPGQGLRLIYYSQIVNDFQKGDIAEGYSVSREKKESFPLTVTSAQKNPTAFYLCASSSWTGGRSEAFFGQGTRLTVV.

This clone was counted once. The V and J genes are TRBV6-6 and TRBJ2-2; D is undetermined. V lost 6 bases, J lost 6 bases, and 14 bases lay in between. This CDR3 has 14 residues. Germline lookup yields CDR1 MNHNY and CDR2 SVGAGI (reference sequence). The CDR3 region is CASSSSSGAGELFF. The CDR3 DNA reads TGTGCCAGCAGCTCCTCCTCGGGCGCCGGGGAGCTGTTTTTT.

V is TRBV18 and J is TRBJ1-2, with D maybe TRBD1 (5 bases). V dropped 3 bases and J dropped 5 bases, with 16 bases sitting between them. CDR3 length: 15 amino acids. Germline V gene lookup returns CDR1 KGHSH and CDR2 LQKENI. CDR3 nucleotide sequence: TGTGCCAGCTCACCGGCCTTTGACAGCCCTTATGGCTACACCTTC. Residues: CASSPAFDSPYGYTF.

The J gene is TRBJ2-1, the V gene TRBV7-2; D perhaps matches TRBD2 (6 bases). This CDR3 has 13 residues. Germline V lookup: CDR1 SGHTA, CDR2 FQGNSA. The V end was cut by 1 base, the J end by 10 bases, with 11 bases between. The CDR3 region has the DNA TGTGCCAGCAGCTTAGGAGGAGGGACGGAGCAGTTCTTC. Its protein is CASSLGGGTEQFF.

This rearrangement joins TRBV6-4 to TRBJ1-2; D unclear. Trimming took off 4 bases at V and 8 bases at J, with 11 bases between the two ends. The CDR3 length is 12 residues. Germline CDR1 and CDR2: MRHNA and SNTAGT. The CDR3 nucleotides read TGTGCCAGCAGTGCCCCTGGGCGGGGCTACACCTTC. Translation gives CASSAPGRGYTF.

V gene TRBV7-2 combines with J gene TRBJ1-5; D is unresolved. The V end was cut by 1 base, the J end by 6 bases, with 7 bases between. Per the germline V gene, CDR1 is SGHTA and CDR2 is FQGNSA. CDR3 length: 13 amino acids. CDR3 residues: CASSLVVGQPQHF. CDR3 nucleotides: TGTGCCAGCAGCTTAGTCGTAGGTCAGCCCCAGCATTTT.

This clone was counted a single time. The chain links TRBV28 to TRBJ1-2; D unresolved. This CDR3 has 14 amino acids. The V end lost 8 bases, the J end lost 8 bases, and 21 bases lay between the germline ends. The germline V gene encodes CDR1 MDHEN and CDR2 SYDVKM. DNA of the CDR3: TGTGCCAGCGGAACGGCCGCCGGTGCCATGGGCTACACCTTC. Translating gives CASGTAAGAMGYTF.

This clone was counted only a few times. The gene calls are TRBV6-1 and TRBJ1-5; D is undetermined. The V end was cut by 5 bases, the J end by 3 bases, with 8 bases between. The germline V gene encodes CDR1 MNHNS and CDR2 SASEGT. The CDR3 covers 13 residues. This chain's CDR3 is CASSFNLNQPQHF. CDR3 coding DNA: TGTGCCAGCAGTTTCAACCTCAATCAGCCCCAGCATTTT.

This rearrangement joins TRBV18 to TRBJ2-5; D possibly uses TRBD1 or TRBD2 (5 bases each). The V gene lost 4 bases and the J gene lost 4 bases, with 13 bases spanning the gap. The CDR3 consists of 14 residues. Germline CDR1 is KGHSH and CDR2 is LQKENI. The CDR3 region is CASSRIPGTETQYF. CDR3 bases: TGTGCCAGCTCACGGATCCCGGGGACAGAGACCCAGTACTTC.

The chain employs TRBV20-1 and TRBJ1-2, with a tentative D call TRBD1 (5 bases). The CDR3 length is 11 residues. V lost 3 bases and J lost 8, with 10 bases in between. CDR1 and CDR2 (germline): DFQATT, SNEGSKA (reference sequence). For the CDR3, the DNA is TGCAGTGCTAGGCGCGGGGGGGGCTACACCTTC. Its protein product is CSARRGGGYTF.

The table lists this clone with a few counts. This chain connects TRBV21-1 to TRBJ1-1; TRBD1, the table's D call, lacks a check against the DNA. TRBV21-1 corresponds to a pseudogene. The CDR3 runs 12 residues. CDR3 DNA: TGTGCCAGCAGTCCAGGGGAGACTGAAGCTTTCTTT. Residues: CASSPGETEAFF.